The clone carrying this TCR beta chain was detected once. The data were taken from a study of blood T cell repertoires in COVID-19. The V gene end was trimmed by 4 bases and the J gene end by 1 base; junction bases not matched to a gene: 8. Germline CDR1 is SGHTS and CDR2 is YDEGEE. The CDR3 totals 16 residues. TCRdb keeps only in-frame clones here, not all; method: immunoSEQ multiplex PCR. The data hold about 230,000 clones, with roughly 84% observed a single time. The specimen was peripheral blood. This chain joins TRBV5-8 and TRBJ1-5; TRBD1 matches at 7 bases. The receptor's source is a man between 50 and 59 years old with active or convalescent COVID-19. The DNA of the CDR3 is TGTGCCAGCAGCACCAGGACAGGTAGCAGCAATCAGCCCCAGCATTTT. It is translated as CASSTRTGSSNQPQHF.